The TCR beta chain described here comes from a study of shared clonotypes between healthy human individuals. Here immunoSEQ multiplex PCR was the method, and the copy in TCRdb shows in-frame clones only, minus some. The sample records nearly 750,000 clones, over 60% being singletons. The CDR3 loop spans 15 amino acids. V lost 3 bases and J 4 bases, leaving 10 bases between the germline ends. CDR1 is MDHEN and CDR2 is SYDVKM in the germline V gene. Source material: memory CD4+ T cells sorted from blood. Subset specified: CD45RA-negative fraction. The receptor was derived from a woman aged 25 to 39 in good health. The V gene is TRBV28, the J gene TRBJ2-6, with D unresolved. Here the CDR3 DNA reads TGTGCCAGCAGTTTTACGCGTTTAGGGGCCAACGTCCTGACTTTC. Protein: CASSFTRLGANVLTF.